This T cell receptor beta chain was captured by sequencing in a study of beta chain features in type 1 diabetes. Study-wide results and limits: All four CD4+ subsets of Type 1 diabetes patients contained TCRB CDR3s that were moderately but significantly shorter. Among type 1 diabetes patients, VDJ junctions had fewer insertions and more deletions. High-TCR-expressing cells could be over-represented by cDNA sequencing.

V lost 1 base and J lost 10, with 6 bases in between. There are 11 residues in the CDR3. Germline CDR1 and CDR2: SGDLS and YYNGEE. The whole isolated RNA underwent reverse transcription, so sequencing captured expressed TCRB transcripts. About 3.9 million reads on average were seen across naive, central memory and regulatory T cell samples. Assay: immunoSEQ multiplex PCR; the TCRdb copy retains only in-frame clones and omits some. The profile shows under 400,000 clones, around 15% of them singletons. This clone came up a few times. What it binds is unknown. Source material: central memory CD4+ T cells from blood. The source is a man aged 25 to 45 in good health. The chain recombines TRBV9 with TRBJ2-1, with D maybe TRBD1 (5 bases). The CDR3 DNA reads as TGTGCCAGCAGCGTACACAGGGAGCAGTTCTTC. This sequence encodes CASSVHREQFF.